These 32 T cell receptor beta chains originate from one sample sequenced in a study of shared clonotypes between healthy human individuals. The naive CD8 subset, CD45RO-negative cells positively selected for CCR7, excluded terminally differentiated effector memory CD45RA+ cells. Using immunoSEQ multiplex PCR, the repertoire was profiled, and TCRdb retains in-frame clones only, with some absent. In the table there are about 2.1 million clones, about 94% of which are singletons. Sequenced: naive CD8+ T cells from PBMCs. The source of these receptors is a man between 18 and 35 years old in good health. Some clones in this sample may be carry-over from other donors' samples.

V and J are TRBV19 and TRBJ1-3; 7 nucleotides match TRBD1. The V segment lost 5 bases and the J segment 5 bases; nucleotides outside the gene matches: 9. Germline CDR1 LNHDA, CDR2 SQIVND (reference sequence). The CDR3 length is 15 residues. The CDR3 DNA is TGTGCCAGTAGTCTTGACAGGGAGGGTCGAAACACCATATATTTT. Its translation is CASSLDREGRNTIYF.

The chain recombines TRBV2 with TRBJ2-3; 11 bases are a match to TRBD2. V was clipped by 4 bases and J by 6 bases; unmatched bases: 3. Per the germline V gene, CDR1 is SNHLY and CDR2 is FYNNEI. This CDR3 spans 14 amino acids. The CDR3 sequence: CASSGLAGMDTQYF. CDR3 nucleotide sequence: TGTGCCAGCAGTGGACTAGCGGGAATGGATACGCAGTATTTT.

The gene calls are TRBV19 and TRBJ1-1, with D perhaps matching TRBD1 (5 bases). CDR1 LNHDA and CDR2 SQIVND come from the germline V gene (reference sequence). This CDR3 spans 13 amino acids. The V gene lost 5 bases and the J gene lost 5 bases, with 12 bases spanning the gap. CDR3 bases: TGTGCCAGTAGTGACCGGGACGGTACTGAAGCTTTCTTT. It is translated as CASSDRDGTEAFF. The whole variable domain, remainder taken from reference TRBV19 and TRBJ1-1, is DGGITQSPKYLFRKEGQNVTLSCEQNLNHDAMYWYRQDPGQGLRLIYYSQIVNDFQKGDIAEGYSVSREKKESFPLTVTSAQKNPTAFYLCASSDRDGTEAFFGQGTRLTVV.

The V and J genes are TRBV11-2 and TRBJ1-2; possibly TRBD1 for D (6 bases). This CDR3 has 14 residues. V lost 5 bases and J 7 bases, leaving 17 bases between the germline ends. Germline-derived CDR1 and CDR2 are SGHAT and FQNNGV. The CDR3 DNA sequence: TGTGCCAGCAGCCCCGAGCAGGGGTTGGCTGGCTACACCTTC. Protein product: CASSPEQGLAGYTF. The full variable domain, with the rest looked up from reference TRBV11-2 and TRBJ1-2, is EAGVAQSPRYKIIEKRQSVAFWCNPISGHATLYWYQQILGQGPKLLIQFQNNGVVDDSQLPKDRFSAERLKGVDSTLKIQPAKLEDSAVYLCASSPEQGLAGYTFGSGTRLTVV.

The V call is TRBV10-3, the J call TRBJ2-3; the match to TRBD2 covers 8 bases. The CDR3 consists of 18 residues. The J segment lost 2 bases and the V segment lost 2 bases, leaving 12 bases of the junction unmatched. CDR1 and CDR2 (germline): ENHRY, SYGVKD. As DNA, the CDR3 is TGTGCCATCAGTGAGATTCACGGGACTAGGGAAGACACAGATACGCAGTATTTT. It yields the protein CAISEIHGTREDTDTQYF.

The table lists this clone with a count of one. The chain uses TRBV28 and TRBJ1-1; 10 bases agree with TRBD1. Germline V gene sequence: CDR1 MDHEN, CDR2 SYDVKM. J gave up 7 bases and V 2 bases, and 4 bases lay outside the gene matches. This CDR3 spans 14 amino acids. The CDR3 protein is CASSLTGTGVEAFF. CDR3 coding DNA: TGTGCCAGCAGTTTAACCGGGACAGGGGTTGAAGCTTTCTTT.

The rearrangement uses TRBV15 and TRBJ2-7; 12 positions agree with TRBD2. The CDR3 runs to 19 residues. Germline trimming cut 4 bases from V and 3 bases from J; bases unmatched to any gene: 16. Germline values: CDR1 LNHNV, CDR2 YYDKDF (reference sequence). The CDR3 nucleotides read TGTGCCACCAGCACTTTACCGACTAGCGGGAGTGGATACGGCTACGAGCAGTACTTC. It yields the protein CATSTLPTSGSGYGYEQYF.

The CDR3 DNA follows: TGTGCCAGCAGCTTCCCCATAAGACAGACAAACACCGGGGAGCTGTTTTTT. Translating gives CASSFPIRQTNTGELFF. The genes are TRBV11-2 and TRBJ2-2; D is possibly TRBD1 (5 bases). This CDR3 spans 17 amino acids. Trimming stripped 3 bases from V and 2 bases from J, with 16 bases between. Germline V CDR1 and CDR2: SGHAT, FQNNGV.

This clone was detected once. This sequence joins TRBV19 and TRBJ1-5; D ambiguous. There are 16 residues in the CDR3. V dropped 6 bases and J dropped 3 bases, with 18 bases sitting between them. Germline CDR1 and CDR2: LNHDA and SQIVND (reference sequence). CDR3 bases: TGTGCCAGTAGCGAAGAATTAAACAGCTACAATCAGCCCCAGCATTTT. Its protein is CASSEELNSYNQPQHF.

The sample holds one count of this clone. This CDR3 is also generated by other DNA sequences in the sample. The V call is TRBV27, the J call TRBJ2-3; 8 positions match TRBD2. V trimming: 1 base; J trimming: 1 base; junction bases outside the gene matches: 4. Germline V gene lookup returns CDR1 MNHEY and CDR2 SMNVEV (reference sequence). The CDR3 spans 16 residues. Written as DNA, the CDR3 is TGTGCCAGCAGTTTATTAACTAGCGGTGGCACAGATACGCAGTATTTT. Its translation is CASSLLTSGGTDTQYF.

CDR3 amino acids: CSVTSGYGYTF. The CDR3 DNA sequence: TGCAGCGTTACCTCCGGTTATGGCTACACCTTC. J is TRBJ1-2 and V is TRBV29-1; D gene uncertain. This CDR3 spans 11 amino acids. V dropped 5 bases and J dropped 5 bases, with 9 bases sitting between them. Germline assignment: CDR1 SQVTM and CDR2 ANQGSEA.

V usage is TRBV19 and J usage is TRBJ2-1; 9 bases agree with TRBD1. Germline CDR1 LNHDA, CDR2 SQIVND (reference sequence). V lost 6 bases to trimming and J lost 0 bases; unmatched junction nucleotides: 6. There are 16 residues in the CDR3. CDR3 protein: CASSPLDRGSYNEQFF. The CDR3 coding sequence is TGTGCCAGTAGCCCCCTGGACAGGGGCTCCTACAATGAGCAGTTCTTC.

The chain carries TRBV7-9 and TRBJ2-1; D is ambiguous. V lost 1 base and J lost 5, with 12 bases in between. The CDR3 runs to 15 residues. Germline CDR1 and CDR2: SEHNR and FQNEAQ (reference sequence). This CDR3 reads CASSLGPSIHNEQFF. The CDR3 DNA follows: TGTGCCAGCAGCTTAGGACCGTCAATTCACAATGAGCAGTTCTTC. Variable domain in full (rest from reference TRBV7-9 and TRBJ2-1): DTGVSQNPRHKITKRGQNVTFRCDPISEHNRLYWYRQTLGQGPEFLTYFQNEAQLEKSRLLSDRFSAERPKGSFSTLEIQRTEQGDSAMYLCASSLGPSIHNEQFFGPGTRLTVL.

V usage is TRBV9 and J usage is TRBJ2-5; 9 positions match TRBD2. CDR1 and CDR2 from the germline V gene are SGDLS and YYNGEE. The CDR3 sequence is 15 residues long. V was clipped by 4 bases and J by 3 bases; unmatched bases: 7. The DNA for the CDR3 is TGTGCCAGCAGCCCTGGGGCGGGAGGGAAAGAGACCCAGTACTTC. As protein: CASSPGAGGKETQYF.

The chain recombines TRBV7-9 with TRBJ2-5; D may be TRBD2 (5 bases). Trimming shortened V by 0 bases and J by 2 bases, and 10 bases separated the two germline ends. The germline gives CDR1 SEHNR, CDR2 FQNEAQ (reference sequence). The CDR3 contains 15 residues. The CDR3 DNA follows: TGTGCCAGCAGCTTAGCGAGGGCAGAGCAAGAGACCCAGTACTTC. Protein: CASSLARAEQETQYF.

The chain couples TRBV7-9 to TRBJ2-1; TRBD1 might be the D (6 bases). Germline CDR1 is SEHNR and CDR2 is FQNEAQ (reference sequence). Trimming left V 5 bases short and J 0 bases short, with 17 bases between. The CDR3 has 17 amino acids. The CDR3 region is CASSDPAQGSSYNEQFF. The CDR3, as DNA: TGTGCCAGCAGCGACCCGGCGCAGGGGAGCTCCTACAATGAGCAGTTCTTC.

This clone has just one count. The J gene is TRBJ2-7, the V gene TRBV27; no definite D call. The germline V gene encodes CDR1 MNHEY and CDR2 SMNVEV (reference sequence). This CDR3 spans 15 amino acids. Trimming removed 3 bases from V and 1 base from J, with 13 bases in between. The CDR3 spells CASSFRNSLSYEQYF. The CDR3 bases are TGTGCCAGCAGTTTTCGGAACAGCCTATCCTACGAGCAGTACTTC.

This chain links TRBV2 with TRBJ2-7; a possible D gene is TRBD2 (6 bases). This CDR3 is built from 15 residues. In germline, CDR1 is SNHLY, CDR2 FYNNEI. V lost 1 base, J lost 3 bases, and 13 bases lay in between. The CDR3 DNA is TGTGCCAGCAGTGAAGGAGGCGGGAACGTCTACGAGCAGTACTTC. This sequence encodes CASSEGGGNVYEQYF.

J is TRBJ1-3 and V is TRBV19; D remains unclear. With 4 bases removed from V and 1 base from J, the gap between germline ends came to 11 bases. Germline V gives CDR1 LNHDA, CDR2 SQIVND (reference sequence). This CDR3 comprises 15 residues. The CDR3, as DNA: TGTGCCAGTAGTACCCTCGGTCTTTCTGGAAACACCATATATTTT. Protein sequence: CASSTLGLSGNTIYF.

The V call is TRBV27, the J call TRBJ2-2; the D gene is possibly TRBD2 (5 bases). Germline assignment: CDR1 MNHEY and CDR2 SMNVEV (reference sequence). Trimming took off 8 bases at V and 3 bases at J, with 13 bases between the two ends. The CDR3 totals 14 residues. The CDR3 sequence: CASSREFDTGELFF. The CDR3 bases are TGTGCCAGCTCGAGGGAATTCGACACCGGGGAGCTGTTTTTT.

The chain recombines TRBV15 with TRBJ1-1, with D perhaps matching TRBD1 (5 bases). The CDR3 is 19 residues long. Germline CDR1 and CDR2: LNHNV and YYDKDF (reference sequence). The V end lost 0 bases, the J end lost 0 bases, and 20 bases lay between the germline ends. CDR3 residues: CATSRDLARDGRVNTEAFF. In nucleotides, the CDR3 is TGTGCCACCAGCAGAGATTTAGCCCGGGACGGCCGAGTGAACACTGAAGCTTTCTTT.

V gene TRBV18 combines with J gene TRBJ2-1; D possibly corresponds to TRBD1 (6 bases). Between the trimmed V and J ends, which lost 0 bases and 0 bases, there was a span of 6 bases. Germline assignment: CDR1 KGHSH and CDR2 LQKENI. CDR3 size: 15 residues. The DNA of the CDR3 is TGTGCCAGCTCACCACCAGGGGGCTCCTACAATGAGCAGTTCTTC. Encoded protein: CASSPPGGSYNEQFF.

This sequence joins TRBV4-3 and TRBJ2-7; D remains ambiguous. Looked up from germline, CDR1 is LGHNA and CDR2 is YSLEER. The CDR3 is 15 residues long. The V and J ends lost 0 bases and 3 bases respectively, with 12 bases between them. The CDR3 DNA is TGCGCCAGCAGCCAAGATCGGAACAGTTACTACGAGCAGTACTTC. Its translation: CASSQDRNSYYEQYF.

J is TRBJ2-3 and V is TRBV27; D is unclear. Germline-derived CDR1 and CDR2 are MNHEY and SMNVEV (reference sequence). The CDR3 runs 12 residues. Trimming removed 7 bases from V and 6 bases from J, with 11 bases in between. This chain's CDR3 is CASIGEADTQYF. The DNA of the CDR3 is TGTGCCAGCATCGGTGAGGCGGATACGCAGTATTTT.

A single count supports this clone. This chain connects TRBV29-1 to TRBJ1-2; tentatively, D is TRBD1 (5 bases). This CDR3 has 14 residues. The V gene's germline CDR1 is SQVTM and CDR2 ANQGSEA. V lost 0 bases and J 8 bases, leaving 16 bases between the germline ends. Here the CDR3 reads CSVEDQDRGKGYTF. The DNA for the CDR3 is TGCAGCGTTGAAGATCAGGACCGGGGGAAGGGCTACACCTTC. Full variable domain (outside the CDR3, taken from reference TRBV29-1 and TRBJ1-2): SAVISQKPSRDICQRGTSLTIQCQVDSQVTMMFWYRQQPGQSLTLIATANQGSEATYESGFVIDKFPISRPNLTFSTLTVSNMSPEDSSIYLCSVEDQDRGKGYTFGSGTRLTVV.

Details on this clone: Other DNA sequences in this sample translate to the same CDR3. The chain couples TRBV27 to TRBJ2-7; D uncertain. With 2 bases removed from V and 3 bases from J, the gap between germline ends came to 8 bases. Germline assignment: CDR1 MNHEY and CDR2 SMNVEV (reference sequence). This CDR3 has 13 residues. CDR3 protein: CASSLTRSYEQYF. The DNA of the CDR3 is TGTGCCAGCAGTTTAACGAGAAGCTACGAGCAGTACTTC.

The chain recombines TRBV6-5 with TRBJ2-7, with TRBD2 as a possible D gene (5 bases). The CDR3 contains 12 residues. V was clipped by 10 bases and J by 7 bases, with 17 bases between them. Germline CDR1 MNHEY, CDR2 SVGAGI. CDR3 in amino acids: CATGYSEDEQYF. CDR3 nucleotide sequence: TGTGCCACGGGGTATTCGGAAGATGAGCAGTACTTC.

This clone showed up just a few times. The V and J genes are TRBV5-1 and TRBJ1-1, with a possible D match to TRBD1 (5 bases). Germline CDR1 is SGHRS and CDR2 is YFSETQ. This CDR3 is built from 13 residues. V lost 2 bases, J lost 1 base, and 6 bases lay in between. The CDR3: CASSLQENTEAFF. CDR3 coding DNA: TGCGCCAGCAGCTTACAGGAGAACACTGAAGCTTTCTTT.

This clone was seen just once. The CDR3 loop is CASSLTVGANGELFF. The CDR3 DNA is TGTGCCAGCAGTTTAACCGTGGGGGCGAACGGGGAGCTGTTTTTT. The chain carries TRBV28 and TRBJ2-2; perhaps TRBD1 as D (6 bases). The V and J ends lost 2 bases and 7 bases respectively, with 14 bases between them. The CDR3 spans 15 residues. Per the germline V gene, CDR1 is MDHEN and CDR2 is SYDVKM.

Turning to this clone: Other nucleotide sequences in the sample specify the same CDR3. V usage is TRBV6-5 and J usage is TRBJ1-1, with 8 bases lining up with TRBD1. CDR1 MNHEY and CDR2 SVGAGI come from the germline V gene. Unmatched junction bases numbered 4, after V lost 0 bases and J lost 4 bases. There are 15 residues in the CDR3. The CDR3 coding sequence is TGTGCCAGCAGTTACTCCGGACAGGGCGGCACTGAAGCTTTCTTT. Translating gives CASSYSGQGGTEAFF.

The V call is TRBV28, the J call TRBJ2-1; tentatively, D is TRBD1 or TRBD2 (6 bases each). This CDR3 region has 16 residues. V dropped 8 bases and J dropped 7 bases, with 24 bases sitting between them. Germline lookup yields CDR1 MDHEN and CDR2 SYDVKM. The CDR3 nucleotides read TGTGCCAGCTGCGCGGGTAGCGGAGGTAGGGGGAATGAGCAGTTCTTC. Its protein is CASCAGSGGRGNEQFF.

This chain links TRBV4-3 with TRBJ2-7, with 9 bases lining up with TRBD1. Trimming cost V 3 bases and J 5 bases; bases outside gene matches: 5. The CDR3 totals 14 residues. Looked up from germline, CDR1 is LGHNA and CDR2 is YSLEER. In DNA, the CDR3 is TGCGCCAGCAGCCAGACAGGGGGTATCAACGAGCAGTACTTC. Its translation: CASSQTGGINEQYF.